This T cell receptor (beta chain) was identified in a study of synovial regulatory T cells in juvenile arthritis. A note on this clone: Its target is not known.

Using immunoSEQ multiplex PCR, the repertoire was profiled, and TCRdb retains in-frame clones only, with some absent. In total, the table holds 7,500 to 10,000 clones. Median disease duration was roughly seven years, range 0.2-19.1. Points from the study as a whole: Compared with other blood Treg cells, inflammation-associated Treg cells had reduced TCR diversity. iaTreg TCR repertoires were largely private across patients and partially overlapped synovial Teff and blood CPL. CDR3 overlap with synovial Tregs was higher for iaTregs than other blood Tregs.

From germline, CDR1 is MRHNA and CDR2 SNTAGT. This CDR3 has 13 residues. A DNA sequence was not provided. The specimen sequenced was Treg cells from blood. Subset noted: remaining (HLA-DR-negative) circulating blood Treg cells. This chain links TRBV6-4 with TRBJ1-4; TCRdb selects TRBD1, and the lack of DNA leaves this call unchecked. The source of this sequence is a donor aged 2-35 years with juvenile idiopathic arthritis. The CDR3 here is CASSDQTGEKLFF.